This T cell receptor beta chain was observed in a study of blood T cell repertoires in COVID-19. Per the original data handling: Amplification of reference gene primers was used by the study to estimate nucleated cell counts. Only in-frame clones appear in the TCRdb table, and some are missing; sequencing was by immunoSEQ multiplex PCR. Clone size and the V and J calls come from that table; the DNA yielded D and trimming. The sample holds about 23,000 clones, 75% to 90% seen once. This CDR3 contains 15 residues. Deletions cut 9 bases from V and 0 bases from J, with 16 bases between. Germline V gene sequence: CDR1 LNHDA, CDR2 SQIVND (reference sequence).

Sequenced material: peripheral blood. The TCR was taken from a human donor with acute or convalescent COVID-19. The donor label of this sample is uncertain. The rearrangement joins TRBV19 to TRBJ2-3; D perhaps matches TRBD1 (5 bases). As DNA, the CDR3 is TGTGCCAGCCGGGCGTCTTCAGGGAGCACAGATACGCAGTATTTT. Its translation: CASRASSGSTDTQYF.